This paragraph covers one T cell receptor (beta chain) sequence. V lost 3 bases and J lost 3, with 8 bases in between. This CDR3 is built from 12 residues. The germline V gene has CDR1 DFQATT and CDR2 SNEGSKA (reference sequence). This sample is drawn from a study of patients and donors after allogeneic stem cell transplantation. TCRdb analysed the RT-PCR reads with MiXCR anew, one entry per CDR3 protein. The sample consists of about a million distinct CDR3 sequences, roughly 18% of them appearing once. Sequencing was performed on blood, either unsorted or a sorted T cell fraction (not recorded which). The V call is TRBV20-1, the J call TRBJ1-1; unclear D gene. This clonotype originated in a human donor who was either an allogeneic HSCT recipient or a stem cell or donor lymphocyte infusion donor (not recorded which). It is not recorded whose cells these are; they may come from a transplant donor. The chain's CDR3 is CSARFQDTEAFF. In nucleotides, the CDR3 is TGCAGTGCTAGGTTTCAGGACACTGAAGCTTTCTTT.